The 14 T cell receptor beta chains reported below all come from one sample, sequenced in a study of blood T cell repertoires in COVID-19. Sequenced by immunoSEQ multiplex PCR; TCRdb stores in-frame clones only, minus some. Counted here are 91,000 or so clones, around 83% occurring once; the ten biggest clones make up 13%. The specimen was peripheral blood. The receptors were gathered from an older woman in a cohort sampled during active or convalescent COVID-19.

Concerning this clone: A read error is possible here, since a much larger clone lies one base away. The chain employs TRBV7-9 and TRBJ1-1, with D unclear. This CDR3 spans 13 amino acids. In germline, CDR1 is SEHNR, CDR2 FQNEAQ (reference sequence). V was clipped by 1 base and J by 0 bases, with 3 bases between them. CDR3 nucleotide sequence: TGTGCCAGCAGCTTAGACATGAACACTGAAGCTTTCTTT. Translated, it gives CASSLDMNTEAFF.

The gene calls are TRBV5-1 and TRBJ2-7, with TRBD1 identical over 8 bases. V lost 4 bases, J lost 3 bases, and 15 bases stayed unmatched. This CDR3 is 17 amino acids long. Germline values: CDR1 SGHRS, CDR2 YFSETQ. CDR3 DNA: TGCGCCAGCAGCCGAGGTGGAGGGGGACAGGTAGACTACGAGCAGTACTTC. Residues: CASSRGGGGQVDYEQYF.

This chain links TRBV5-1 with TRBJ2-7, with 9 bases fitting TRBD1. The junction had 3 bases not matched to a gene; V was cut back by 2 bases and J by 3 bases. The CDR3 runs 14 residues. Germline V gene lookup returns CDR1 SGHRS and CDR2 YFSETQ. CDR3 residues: CASSLQGAVYEQYF. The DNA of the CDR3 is TGCGCCAGCAGCTTACAGGGGGCCGTCTACGAGCAGTACTTC.

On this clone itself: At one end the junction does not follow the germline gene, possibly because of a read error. The CDR3 reads CASRLDGSSGANVLTF. The CDR3, as DNA: TGCGCCAGCAGGTTGGACGGGTCCTCTGGGGCCAACGTCCTGACTTTC. This chain uses TRBV5-1 with TRBJ2-6, with D unclear. The germline V gene has CDR1 SGHRS and CDR2 YFSETQ. This CDR3 has 16 amino acids.

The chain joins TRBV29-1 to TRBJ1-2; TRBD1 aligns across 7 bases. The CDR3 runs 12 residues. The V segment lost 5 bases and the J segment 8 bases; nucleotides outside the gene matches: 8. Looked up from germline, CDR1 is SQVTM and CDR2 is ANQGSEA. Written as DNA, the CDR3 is TGCAGCGTTAAAACAGGGGCGTCGGGCTACACCTTC. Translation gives CSVKTGASGYTF. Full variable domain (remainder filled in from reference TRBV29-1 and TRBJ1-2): SAVISQKPSRDICQRGTSLTIQCQVDSQVTMMFWYRQQPGQSLTLIATANQGSEATYESGFVIDKFPISRPNLTFSTLTVSNMSPEDSSIYLCSVKTGASGYTFGSGTRLTVV.

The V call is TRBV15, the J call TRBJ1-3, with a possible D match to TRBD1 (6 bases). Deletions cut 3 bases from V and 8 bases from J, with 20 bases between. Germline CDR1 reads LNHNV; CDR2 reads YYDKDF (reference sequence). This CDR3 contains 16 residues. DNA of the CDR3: TGTGCCACCAGCAGGGTCCCAGGCAGGGGCGCAGACACCATATATTTT. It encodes CATSRVPGRGADTIYF.

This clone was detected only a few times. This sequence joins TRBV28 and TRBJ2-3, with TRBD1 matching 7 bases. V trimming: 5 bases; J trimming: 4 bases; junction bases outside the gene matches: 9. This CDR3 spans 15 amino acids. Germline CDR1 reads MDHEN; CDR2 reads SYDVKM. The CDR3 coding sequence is TGTGCCAGCAGTCGCTACCGGGACAGACCAGATACGCAGTATTTT. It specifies CASSRYRDRPDTQYF. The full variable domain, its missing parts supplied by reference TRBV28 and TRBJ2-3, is DVKVTQSSRYLVKRTGEKVFLECVQDMDHENMFWYRQDPGLGLRLIYFSYDVKMKEKGDIPEGYSVSREKKERFSLILESASTNQTSMYLCASSRYRDRPDTQYFGPGTRLTVL.

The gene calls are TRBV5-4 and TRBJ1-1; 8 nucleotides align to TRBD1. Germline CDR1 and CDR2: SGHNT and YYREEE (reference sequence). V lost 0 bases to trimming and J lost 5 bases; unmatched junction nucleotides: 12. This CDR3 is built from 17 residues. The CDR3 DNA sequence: TGTGCCAGCAGCTTGGCCACTCGACAGGGGCAAGAGACTGAAGCTTTCTTT. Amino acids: CASSLATRQGQETEAFF. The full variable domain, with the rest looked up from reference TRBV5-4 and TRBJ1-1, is ETGVTQSPTHLIKTRGQQVTLRCSSQSGHNTVSWYQQALGQGPQFIFQYYREEENGRGNFPPRFSGLQFPNYSSELNVNALELDDSALYLCASSLATRQGQETEAFFGQGTRLTVV.

In nucleotides, the CDR3 is TGTGCCAGCAGCTTCAAGGATACTATGAACACTGAAGCTTTCTTT. Residues: CASSFKDTMNTEAFF. V and J are TRBV5-4 and TRBJ1-1, with no clear D. The CDR3 runs to 15 residues. Germline V CDR1 and CDR2: SGHNT, YYREEE (reference sequence). V was pared by 2 bases and J by 0 bases, with 11 bases between.

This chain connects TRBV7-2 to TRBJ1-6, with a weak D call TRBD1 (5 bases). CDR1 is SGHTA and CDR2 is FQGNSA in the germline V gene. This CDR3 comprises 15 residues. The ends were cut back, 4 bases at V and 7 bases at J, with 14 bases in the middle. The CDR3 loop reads CASSSGEGRNSPLHF. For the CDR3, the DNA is TGTGCCAGCAGCTCAGGTGAGGGGAGGAATTCACCCCTCCACTTT.

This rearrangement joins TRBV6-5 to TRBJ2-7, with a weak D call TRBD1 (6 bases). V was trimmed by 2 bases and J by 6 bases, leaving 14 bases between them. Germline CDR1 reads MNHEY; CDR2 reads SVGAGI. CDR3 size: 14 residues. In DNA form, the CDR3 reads TGTGCCAGCAGTTACGCACAGGGTAGGGGCGAGCAGTACTTC. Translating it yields CASSYAQGRGEQYF.

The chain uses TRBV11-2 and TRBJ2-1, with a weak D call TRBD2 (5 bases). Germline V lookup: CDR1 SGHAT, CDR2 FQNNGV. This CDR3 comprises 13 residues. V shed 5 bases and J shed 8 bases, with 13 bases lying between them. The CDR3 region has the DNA TGTGCCAGCAGCCCCGCGACGGGATATGAGCAGTTCTTC. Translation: CASSPATGYEQFF.

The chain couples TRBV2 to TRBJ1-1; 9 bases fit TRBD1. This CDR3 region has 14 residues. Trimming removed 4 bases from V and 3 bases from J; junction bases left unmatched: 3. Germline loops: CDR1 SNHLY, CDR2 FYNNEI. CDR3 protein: CASSVTGGDTEAFF. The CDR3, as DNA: TGTGCCAGCAGTGTAACAGGGGGCGACACTGAAGCTTTCTTT.

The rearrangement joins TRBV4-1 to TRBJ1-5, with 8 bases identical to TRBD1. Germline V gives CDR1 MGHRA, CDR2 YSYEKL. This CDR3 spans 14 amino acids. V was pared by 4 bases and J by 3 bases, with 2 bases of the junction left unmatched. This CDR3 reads CASSRGQVNQPQHF. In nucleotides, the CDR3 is TGCGCCAGCAGCCGGGGACAGGTCAATCAGCCCCAGCATTTT.